The clone carrying this T cell receptor (beta chain) was seen a handful of times. Its antigen is unidentified. This specimen belongs to a study of Ad26.COV2.S vaccination and SARS-CoV-2 variants. Overall study results and limits: Possible underestimation of total T cell responses by the TCR breadth and depth analyses was noted. Recipients given vaccine exceeded placebo recipients in spike-specific TCR breadth. Reportedly, spike-specific CD8+ and CD4+ T cell responses achieved substantial breadth once vaccination had taken place. Placebo and vaccine recipients had non-spike TCR breadth that was similar.

Profiled with immunoSEQ multiplex PCR; TCRdb holds only in-frame clones, not every one. The sample has some 180,000 clones, around 90% seen once. V shed 0 bases, J shed 4 bases, and the junction held 10 bases outside the gene matches. The CDR3 sequence is 17 residues long. Germline CDR1 and CDR2: ENHRY and SYGVKD. The specimen was peripheral blood, collected after recovery from COVID-19. This receptor was taken from a human donor who had recovered from COVID-19. The gene calls are TRBV10-3 and TRBJ2-7, with TRBD2 matching over 9 bases. This CDR3 reads CAISESPSSGTLYEQYF. The CDR3 region has the DNA TGTGCCATCAGTGAGTCCCCCTCTAGCGGGACTTTATACGAGCAGTACTTC.